These 25 T cell receptor beta chains came from one sample sequenced in a study of multiple sclerosis patients with progressive multifocal leukoencephalopathy. Libraries were prepared by immunoSEQ multiplex PCR; TCRdb keeps only in-frame clonotypes and omits some of them. The sample lists tens of thousands of clones, 92% seen once, with around 2.1% in the top ten. This sample's time point: before natalizumab initiation. The sample consisted of PBMCs. The receptors shown here come from a man aged 25 to 40 with multiple sclerosis.

The V call is TRBV9, the J call TRBJ2-3, with TRBD2 matching 11 bases. Germline V gene lookup returns CDR1 SGDLS and CDR2 YYNGEE. V lost 3 bases to trimming and J lost 3 bases; unmatched junction nucleotides: 0. The CDR3 runs 14 residues. CDR3 in amino acids: CASSASGRTDTQYF. CDR3 bases: TGTGCCAGCAGCGCTAGCGGGAGGACAGATACGCAGTATTTT.

CDR3 in amino acids: CASSPRTGQGEQYV. The CDR3 DNA is TGTGCCAGCTCACCTAGGACAGGGCAGGGCGAGCAGTACGTC. The J gene is TRBJ2-7, the V gene TRBV18; 8 bases are shared with TRBD1. The CDR3 is 14 amino acids. Losses at the gene ends were 3 bases for V and 6 bases for J; bases not matched to a gene: 7. Germline values: CDR1 KGHSH, CDR2 LQKENI.

V and J are TRBV19 and TRBJ2-5, with TRBD2 identical over 15 bases. In germline, CDR1 is LNHDA, CDR2 SQIVND (reference sequence). This CDR3 contains 18 residues. The J segment lost 5 bases and the V segment lost 4 bases, leaving 11 bases of the junction unmatched. CDR3 DNA sequence: TGTGCCAGTAGTACACCTAGGACTAGCGGGAGGGCCTTGGAGACCCAGTACTTC. Amino acids: CASSTPRTSGRALETQYF.

This chain joins TRBV30 and TRBJ2-7; 9 nucleotides align to TRBD1. The CDR3 spans 15 residues. With V trimmed by 1 base and J by 6 bases, 10 bases remained unmatched. In germline, CDR1 is GTSNPN, CDR2 SVGIG (reference sequence). CDR3 coding DNA: TGTGCCTGGAGTGCACCGGGACAGGGATCTTCCGAGCAGTACGTC. It codes for CAWSAPGQGSSEQYV.

Note on this clone: At one end, the junction sequence differs from germline, possibly due to a read error. This chain uses TRBV7-7 with TRBJ2-7, with 9 bases matching TRBD2. This CDR3 comprises 13 residues. CDR1 is SSHAT and CDR2 is FNYEAQ in the germline V gene (reference sequence). CDR3 loop: CASSSREGGEQYF. CDR3 coding DNA: TGTGCTAGCAGCTCGCGGGAGGGCGGCGAGCAGTACTTC.

The rearrangement joins TRBV27 to TRBJ2-3, with 13 bases identical to TRBD2. J lost 2 bases, V lost 5 bases, and 4 bases had no gene match. Germline assignment: CDR1 MNHEY and CDR2 SMNVEV (reference sequence). The CDR3 runs to 16 residues. This CDR3 is CASSPGTSGNTDTQYF. The CDR3 DNA reads as TGTGCCAGCAGTCCGGGGACTAGCGGGAACACAGATACGCAGTATTTT.

The count of this clone is one. One end of the junction does not line up with germline, which may come from a read error. The chain links TRBV19 to TRBJ1-2, with D uncertain. This CDR3 is 12 amino acids long. Germline-derived CDR1 and CDR2 are LNHDA and SQIVND (reference sequence). The CDR3 sequence is CANSPRHTGYTF. The CDR3 nucleotides are TGTGCCAATAGTCCCCGACATACGGGCTACACCTTC.

The chain links TRBV11-3 to TRBJ2-3, with D perhaps matching TRBD1 (5 bases). The CDR3 contains 14 residues. Germline V gives CDR1 SGHNT, CDR2 YENEEA. V lost 5 bases to trimming and J lost 3 bases, with 12 bases between them. The CDR3 coding sequence is TGTGCCAGCAGCGCGCAGGGTAGGACAGATACGCAGTATTTT. It is translated as CASSAQGRTDTQYF.

The genes are TRBV4-1 and TRBJ2-3; 7 bases match TRBD2. Germline V gene lookup returns CDR1 MGHRA and CDR2 YSYEKL. V shed 4 bases, J shed 3 bases, and the junction held 4 bases outside the gene matches. The CDR3 consists of 14 residues. CDR3 sequence reads: CASSLWGGTDTQYF. In nucleotides, the CDR3 is TGCGCCAGCAGCCTTTGGGGGGGGACAGATACGCAGTATTTT.

The genes are TRBV27 and TRBJ2-3; the match to TRBD1 covers 9 bases. The CDR3 contains 16 residues. Germline loops: CDR1 MNHEY, CDR2 SMNVEV (reference sequence). The V gene end was trimmed by 2 bases and the J gene end by 4 bases; junction bases not matched to a gene: 7. CDR3 residues: CASSLAPWTGADTQYF. In DNA, the CDR3 is TGTGCCAGCAGTTTAGCCCCCTGGACAGGGGCAGATACGCAGTATTTT.

The chain joins TRBV25-1 to TRBJ2-5; TRBD1 matches at 9 bases. This CDR3 is built from 14 residues. The junction had 9 bases not matched to a gene; V was cut back by 8 bases and J by 5 bases. Germline V lookup: CDR1 MGHDK, CDR2 SYGVNS. CDR3: CASALGTGRETQYF. The DNA for the CDR3 is TGTGCCAGCGCGTTAGGGACAGGGAGGGAGACCCAGTACTTC.

The V and J genes are TRBV5-1 and TRBJ2-3; D might be TRBD2 (6 bases). The germline V gene encodes CDR1 SGHRS and CDR2 YFSETQ. Trimming cost V 2 bases and J 7 bases, with 14 bases left between them. This CDR3 region has 14 residues. The CDR3 nucleotides are TGCGCCAGCAGCTTTGAGGCTAGCGCAAATACGCAGTATTTT. Amino acid sequence: CASSFEASANTQYF.

The J gene is TRBJ1-5, the V gene TRBV25-1, with 11 positions matching TRBD1. The germline CDR1 and CDR2 sequences are MGHDK and SYGVNS. V dropped 3 bases and J dropped 4; count of bases not matched to a gene: 5. The CDR3 contains 16 residues. The CDR3: CASSDSDRGPNQPQHF. CDR3 DNA: TGTGCCAGCAGTGATTCGGACAGGGGGCCTAATCAGCCCCAGCATTTT.

V and J are TRBV21-1 and TRBJ1-5. TRBV21-1 is labeled a pseudogene. CDR3 length equals 14 residues. The CDR3 spells CASSARTENQPQHF. The CDR3 region has the DNA TGTGCCAGCAGCGCACGGACGGAAAATCAGCCCCAGCATTTT.

V usage is TRBV5-1 and J usage is TRBJ1-6; D is ambiguous. Trimming left V 5 bases short and J 4 bases short, with 13 bases between. In germline, CDR1 is SGHRS, CDR2 YFSETQ. This CDR3 region has 15 residues. Written as DNA, the CDR3 is TGCGCCAGCAGGGCAGGAGAGCTTTATAATTCACCCCTCCACTTT. Its translation: CASRAGELYNSPLHF.

This rearrangement joins TRBV6-5 to TRBJ2-7; no clear D. Trimming stripped 5 bases from V and 2 bases from J, with 13 bases between. The V gene's germline CDR1 is MNHEY and CDR2 SVGAGI. The CDR3 sequence is 14 residues long. The CDR3: CASSANQSPYEQYF. In DNA form, the CDR3 reads TGTGCCAGCAGTGCGAATCAATCCCCCTACGAGCAGTACTTC.

The J gene is TRBJ2-3, the V gene TRBV6-5; D is unclear. Germline values: CDR1 MNHEY, CDR2 SVGAGI. The CDR3 has 12 amino acids. The V end lost 6 bases, the J end lost 0 bases, and 4 bases lay between the germline ends. The CDR3 sequence is CASSSSTDTQYF. CDR3 in DNA: TGTGCCAGCAGCAGCAGCACAGATACGCAGTATTTT.

The chain links TRBV11-1 to TRBJ2-7, with D unresolved. This CDR3 has 11 amino acids. Germline loops: CDR1 SGHAT, CDR2 FQDESV (reference sequence). V shed 5 bases and J shed 4 bases, with 6 bases lying between them. CDR3 amino acids: CASSPKYEQYV. The CDR3 DNA follows: TGTGCCAGCAGCCCCAAGTACGAGCAGTACGTC.

The chain uses TRBV4-3 and TRBJ2-2; 14 bases align to TRBD2. CDR1 is LGHNA and CDR2 is YSLEER in the germline V gene. V lost 2 bases and J lost 7; bases outside the gene matches: 6. CDR3 length: 17 amino acids. CDR3 nucleotides: TGCGCCAGCAGCCAAAACGGACTAGCGGGAGGTGGCGGGGAGCTGTTTTTT. Amino acids: CASSQNGLAGGGGELFF.

The rearrangement joins TRBV27 to TRBJ1-5; TRBD1 might be the D (5 bases). V lost 4 bases and J lost 4, with 11 bases in between. Germline V gene lookup returns CDR1 MNHEY and CDR2 SMNVEV (reference sequence). This CDR3 region has 14 residues. The CDR3 DNA follows: TGTGCCAGCAGTTCTGGGGCCTATAATCAGCCCCAGCATTTT. Its protein is CASSSGAYNQPQHF.

Note on this clone: Other DNA sequences of this sample code for an identical CDR3. J is TRBJ2-5 and V is TRBV10-3, with 9 positions matching TRBD2. Trimming removed 8 bases from V and 2 bases from J; junction bases left unmatched: 12. Per the germline V gene, CDR1 is ENHRY and CDR2 is SYGVKD. The CDR3 loop spans 16 amino acids. The CDR3 DNA reads as TGTGCCATCGGACTAGCGCCGGGCAGCCCGCAAGAGACCCAGTACTTC. Its translation: CAIGLAPGSPQETQYF.

V is TRBV7-9 and J is TRBJ1-4, with D uncertain. The CDR3 has 15 amino acids. Germline V gives CDR1 SEHNR, CDR2 FQNEAQ (reference sequence). The germline V and J ends were trimmed by 5 bases and 0 bases, with 10 bases remaining between them. The CDR3 DNA sequence: TGTGCCAGCAGCAGTGGACGCTCAACTAATGAAAAACTGTTTTTT. It encodes CASSSGRSTNEKLFF.

The chain combines TRBV7-9 with TRBJ2-1, with 7 bases matching TRBD2. The CDR3 has 16 residues. Trimming removed 3 bases from V and 5 bases from J; junction bases left unmatched: 10. The V gene's germline CDR1 is SEHNR and CDR2 FQNEAQ (reference sequence). The CDR3 sequence is CASSLSSGYVDNEQFF. CDR3 bases: TGTGCCAGCAGCTTGAGTAGCGGGTACGTCGACAATGAGCAGTTCTTC. The entire variable domain, with the rest obtained from reference TRBV7-9 and TRBJ2-1, is as follows: DTGVSQNPRHKITKRGQNVTFRCDPISEHNRLYWYRQTLGQGPEFLTYFQNEAQLEKSRLLSDRFSAERPKGSFSTLEIQRTEQGDSAMYLCASSLSSGYVDNEQFFGPGTRLTVL.

To note about this clone: One end of the junction fails to match germline, which may point to a read error. The chain employs TRBV5-4 and TRBJ2-1, with TRBD2 as a possible D gene (5 bases). Looked up from germline, CDR1 is SGHNT and CDR2 is YYREEE (reference sequence). The CDR3 is 17 residues long. CDR3 DNA sequence: TGTGCCAGCAGCTTGGAGGTAGTTGGGAGCTCCTACAATGAGCAGCTCTTC. Translated: CASSLEVVGSSYNEQLF. Looking up the rest from reference TRBV5-4 and TRBJ2-1 gives the full variable domain: ETGVTQSPTHLIKTRGQQVTLRCSSQSGHNTVSWYQQALGQGPQFIFQYYREEENGRGNFPPRFSGLQFPNYSSELNVNALELDDSALYLCASSLEVVGSSYNEQLFGPGTRLTVL.

The rearrangement joins TRBV29-1 to TRBJ1-3, with unresolved D. CDR1 SQVTM and CDR2 ANQGSEA come from the germline V gene. The CDR3 runs to 15 residues. Deletions cut 8 bases from V and 0 bases from J, with 17 bases between. Here the CDR3 DNA reads TGCAGCATTGTTTTCCAGAGAAGCTCTGGAAACACCATATATTTT. Amino acid sequence: CSIVFQRSSGNTIYF.